The clone carrying this T cell receptor (beta chain) has at least ten counts. The data stem from a study of T cells after posttransplantation cyclophosphamide. The CDR3 runs to 15 residues. J lost 8 bases, V lost 4 bases, and 12 bases had no gene match. Germline loops: CDR1 SGHVS, CDR2 FQNEAQ. The method was immunoSEQ multiplex PCR; TCRdb's version includes in-frame clones alone and lacks a portion of them. The sample contains some 43,000 clones, none of them singletons. The receptor was derived from a man between 40 and 49 years old in good health, CMV-negative, and a related stem cell transplant donor. This chain links TRBV7-8 with TRBJ1-2, with TRBD1 identical over 8 bases. The sequenced sample consisted of PBMCs. The CDR3 DNA reads as TGTGCCAGCAGCTCTCGCCGGGACAGGTCTAAAGGCTACACCTTC. This gives the protein CASSSRRDRSKGYTF. Based on the CDR3 plus reference TRBV7-8 and TRBJ1-2, the full variable domain is GAGVSQSPRYKVAKRGQDVALRCDPISGHVSLFWYQQALGQGPEFLTYFQNEAQLDKSGLPSDRFFAERPEGSVSTLKIQRTQQEDSAVYLCASSSRRDRSKGYTFGSGTRLTVV.